What follows are 26 T cell receptor beta chains derived from one specimen sequenced in a study of T cell responses to AZD1222 COVID-19 vaccine. Measured with immunoSEQ multiplex PCR; TCRdb has only the in-frame clones, and not every one. In the table there are approximately 150,000 clones, roughly 90% of which are singletons. The sequencing used peripheral blood, collected 28 days after the second AZD1222 dose. Receptor source: an adult who received the AZD1222 COVID-19 vaccine.

This sequence joins TRBV7-3 and TRBJ2-1; TRBD1 aligns across 10 bases. The CDR3 length is 16 residues. After removal of 5 bases from V and 0 bases from J, the junction contained 4 bases not matched to a gene. The germline CDR1 and CDR2 sequences are SGHTA and FQGTGA. The CDR3 loop reads CASSPWTGGSYNEQFF. Written as DNA, the CDR3 is TGTGCCAGCAGCCCATGGACAGGGGGCTCCTACAATGAGCAGTTCTTC.

The chain couples TRBV7-6 to TRBJ1-2; 8 bases map to TRBD1. The CDR3 has 15 amino acids. The germline V gene encodes CDR1 SGHVS and CDR2 FNYEAQ. The V gene end was trimmed by 0 bases and the J gene end by 6 bases; junction bases not matched to a gene: 6. The DNA for the CDR3 is TGTGCCAGCAGCTTAGCGACAGGGGTGAAAGATGGCTACACCTTC. This encodes CASSLATGVKDGYTF.

This clone has just one count. V gene TRBV29-1 combines with J gene TRBJ2-3; TRBD2 agrees at 7 bases. This CDR3 contains 14 residues. Germline CDR1 and CDR2: SQVTM and ANQGSEA. V trimming: 2 bases; J trimming: 5 bases; junction bases outside the gene matches: 7. The CDR3 DNA reads TGCAGCGTTGAAAGGACTAGAGGGGAAGATACGCAGTATTTT. It encodes CSVERTRGEDTQYF.

The V and J genes are TRBV7-9 and TRBJ1-2; D gene unclear. CDR3 length equals 13 residues. Germline V gives CDR1 SEHNR, CDR2 FQNEAQ (reference sequence). V lost 0 bases to trimming and J lost 5 bases, with 7 bases between them. CDR3 bases: TGTGCCAGCAGCTTAGCGTTGGGGTATGGCTACACCTTC. Amino acid sequence: CASSLALGYGYTF. The whole variable domain, remainder taken from reference TRBV7-9 and TRBJ1-2, is DTGVSQNPRHKITKRGQNVTFRCDPISEHNRLYWYRQTLGQGPEFLTYFQNEAQLEKSRLLSDRFSAERPKGSFSTLEIQRTEQGDSAMYLCASSLALGYGYTFGSGTRLTVV.

The V gene is TRBV28, the J gene TRBJ2-7, with a tentative D call TRBD2 (6 bases). Looked up from germline, CDR1 is MDHEN and CDR2 is SYDVKM. The V end lost 6 bases, the J end lost 7 bases, and 13 bases lay between the germline ends. The CDR3 is 12 residues long. The CDR3 bases are TGTGCCAGCAGAACCACGCGGGGAGAGCAGTACTTC. It is translated as CASRTTRGEQYF.

The chain combines TRBV4-1 with TRBJ2-1; TRBD1 is a possible D gene (6 bases). CDR3 size: 16 residues. Trimming took off 1 base at V and 10 bases at J, with 20 bases between the two ends. Germline V gives CDR1 MGHRA, CDR2 YSYEKL. The CDR3, as DNA: TGCGCCAGCAGCCAAGCTCCGGGACACACCTCGTGGGAGCAGTTCTTC. Translation: CASSQAPGHTSWEQFF.

The V gene is TRBV4-2, the J gene TRBJ1-1, with D possibly matching TRBD1 (5 bases). CDR3 length: 14 amino acids. Germline-derived CDR1 and CDR2 are LGHNA and YNFKEQ. V lost 4 bases and J 5 bases, leaving 14 bases between the germline ends. The CDR3 bases are TGTGCCAGCAGCCTACAGGTCGGGGGGACTGAAGCTTTCTTT. This translates into CASSLQVGGTEAFF.

This chain joins TRBV7-8 and TRBJ2-7; maybe TRBD2 (6 bases). CDR1 SGHVS and CDR2 FQNEAQ come from the germline V gene. The germline V and J ends were trimmed by 3 bases and 3 bases, with 24 bases remaining between them. This CDR3 comprises 18 residues. CDR3 sequence (DNA): TGTGCCAGCAGCTTCGCCCGAATGGGGGGTTCTCTTGTCTACGAGCAGTACTTC. Translating gives CASSFARMGGSLVYEQYF.

The rearrangement uses TRBV2 and TRBJ2-7; 9 positions agree with TRBD2. V lost 8 bases to trimming and J lost 4 bases; unmatched junction nucleotides: 6. The CDR3 is made up of 13 amino acids. From germline, CDR1 is SNHLY and CDR2 FYNNEI. The CDR3 DNA sequence: TGTGCCAGCCGACTAGCGGTGGCTTACGAGCAGTACTTC. This translates into CASRLAVAYEQYF.

The J gene is TRBJ1-5, the V gene TRBV15, with a weak D call TRBD1 (6 bases). The CDR3 spans 18 residues. Trimming pared 0 bases from V and 2 bases from J, leaving 17 bases between. Per germline, CDR1 LNHNV and CDR2 YYDKDF (reference sequence). CDR3 sequence: CATSRDLGQTTRNQPQHF. The CDR3 region has the DNA TGTGCCACCAGCAGAGATCTTGGACAGACTACTCGCAATCAGCCCCAGCATTTT.

V is TRBV5-5 and J is TRBJ1-2, with no clear D. Deletions cut 4 bases from V and 8 bases from J, with 15 bases between. Germline V gene sequence: CDR1 SGHKS, CDR2 YYEKEE (reference sequence). The CDR3 length is 13 residues. The CDR3 bases are TGTGCCAGCAGCCCGGTCGGGTTAGAAGGCTACACCTTC. It codes for CASSPVGLEGYTF.

The sample holds a few counts of this clone. The chain has TRBV18 and TRBJ1-5; maybe TRBD1 (5 bases). Germline CDR1 KGHSH, CDR2 LQKENI. CDR3 size: 14 residues. V shed 0 bases and J shed 5 bases, with 8 bases lying between them. The CDR3 region has the DNA TGTGCCAGCTCACCACCGACAGTCGATCAGCCCCAGCATTTT. It codes for CASSPPTVDQPQHF.

The chain uses TRBV27 and TRBJ2-7, with 7 bases that match TRBD2. CDR1 is MNHEY, CDR2 SMNVEV, per germline (reference sequence). J gave up 4 bases and V 2 bases, and 5 bases lay outside the gene matches. CDR3 length equals 14 residues. The CDR3 loop reads CASSLAGAGYEQYF. CDR3 DNA: TGTGCCAGCAGTTTAGCGGGAGCGGGATACGAGCAGTACTTC.

V and J are TRBV5-4 and TRBJ2-5; D is unclear. Per germline, CDR1 SGHNT and CDR2 YYREEE (reference sequence). The germline V and J ends were trimmed by 0 bases and 5 bases, with 11 bases remaining between them. This CDR3 is 14 amino acids long. The CDR3 is CASSLAVLGETQYF. DNA of the CDR3: TGTGCCAGCAGCTTGGCCGTTCTCGGGGAGACCCAGTACTTC.

This chain connects TRBV5-4 to TRBJ2-6; 16 bases agree with TRBD2. Trimming cost V 4 bases and J 2 bases; bases outside gene matches: 6. Germline CDR1 and CDR2: SGHNT and YYREEE (reference sequence). CDR3 length equals 19 residues. CDR3 sequence reads: CASSPGTSGGATGANVLTF. The CDR3 region has the DNA TGTGCCAGCAGCCCGGGGACTAGCGGGGGGGCCACTGGGGCCAACGTCCTGACTTTC.

J is TRBJ1-1 and V is TRBV24-1; 7 bases are a match to TRBD1. CDR1 is KGHDR, CDR2 SFDVKD, per germline. CDR3 length equals 17 residues. V dropped 8 bases and J dropped 2; count of bases not matched to a gene: 16. The CDR3: CATNYRGWEELNTEAFF. CDR3 bases: TGTGCCACCAACTACAGGGGATGGGAGGAACTAAACACTGAAGCTTTCTTT.

V gene TRBV4-1 combines with J gene TRBJ1-4; D ambiguous. Between the trimmed V and J ends, which lost 4 bases and 9 bases, there was a span of 15 bases. The CDR3 totals 14 residues. Germline CDR1 and CDR2: MGHRA and YSYEKL. The CDR3 loop reads CASSRDGIFKKLFF. CDR3 coding DNA: TGCGCCAGCAGCCGAGACGGGATTTTTAAAAAACTGTTTTTT.

The rearrangement uses TRBV5-6 and TRBJ1-2; D not resolved. Germline lookup yields CDR1 SGHDT and CDR2 YYEEEE. The germline V and J ends were trimmed by 2 bases and 3 bases, with 11 bases remaining between them. There are 14 residues in the CDR3. The CDR3 coding sequence is TGTGCCAGCAGCTTATGGTCGGCAGACTATGGCTACACCTTC. Translating gives CASSLWSADYGYTF.

This clone was picked up one time. The rearrangement uses TRBV18 and TRBJ2-5; D assignment may be TRBD1 or TRBD2 (5 bases each). Germline V gene sequence: CDR1 KGHSH, CDR2 LQKENI. V was pared by 2 bases and J by 7 bases, with 17 bases between. CDR3 length: 15 amino acids. The CDR3 spells CASSPGRGEWLTQYF. CDR3 DNA sequence: TGTGCCAGCTCACCAGGAAGAGGGGAGTGGTTGACCCAGTACTTC.

The rearrangement joins TRBV6-5 to TRBJ2-5, with D tentatively TRBD1 (5 bases). Germline assignment: CDR1 MNHEY and CDR2 SVGAGI. With 7 bases removed from V and 1 base from J, the gap between germline ends came to 13 bases. This CDR3 is built from 14 residues. As DNA, the CDR3 is TGTGCCAGCACCGAGACCAGGGCCCAAGAGACCCAGTACTTC. Protein product: CASTETRAQETQYF.

The count of this clone is one. This sequence joins TRBV18 and TRBJ2-5; no definite D call. The germline V gene encodes CDR1 KGHSH and CDR2 LQKENI. V lost 3 bases and J lost 0, with 5 bases in between. This CDR3 is 13 amino acids long. The CDR3 region has the DNA TGTGCCAGCTCACCGGGGTACCAAGAGACCCAGTACTTC. Translation gives CASSPGYQETQYF.

The rearrangement uses TRBV27 and TRBJ1-4; the D gene is possibly TRBD1 (6 bases). V gave up 4 bases and J gave up 4 bases, with 13 bases separating them. Looked up from germline, CDR1 is MNHEY and CDR2 is SMNVEV (reference sequence). CDR3 length: 15 amino acids. In DNA form, the CDR3 reads TGTGCCAGCAGTTGGGGGGGGCGAGGTAATGAAAAACTGTTTTTT. Translated, it gives CASSWGGRGNEKLFF. The variable domain in full, completed from reference TRBV27 and TRBJ1-4, reads EAQVTQNPRYLITVTGKKLTVTCSQNMNHEYMSWYRQDPGLGLRQIYYSMNVEVTDKGDVPEGYKVSRKEKRNFPLILESPSPNQTSLYFCASSWGGRGNEKLFFGSGTQLSVL.

The chain has TRBV7-9 and TRBJ1-2, with D possibly matching TRBD1 (5 bases). The CDR3 covers 13 residues. Trimming stripped 4 bases from V and 5 bases from J, with 11 bases between. Looked up from germline, CDR1 is SEHNR and CDR2 is FQNEAQ (reference sequence). The CDR3 is CASSSDSSYGYTF. CDR3 DNA: TGTGCCAGCAGCTCTGACAGCTCTTATGGCTACACCTTC.

This chain joins TRBV3-1 (or the pseudogene TRBV3-2) and TRBJ1-3; no clear D. V was trimmed by 5 bases and J by 0 bases, leaving 11 bases between them. The CDR3 loop spans 15 amino acids. Germline CDR1 is LGHDT and CDR2 is YNNKEL (reference sequence). The CDR3 region has the DNA TGTGCCAGCAGCTCCCCTTGGGGCTCTGGAAACACCATATATTTT. Translated: CASSSPWGSGNTIYF.

Here the CDR3 reads CASNPNSRLAGKETQYF. The DNA of the CDR3 is TGCGCCAGTAACCCTAATAGTCGGCTAGCGGGGAAAGAGACCCAGTACTTC. The gene calls are TRBV10-2 and TRBJ2-5; 9 nucleotides match TRBD2. The V gene's germline CDR1 is WSHSY and CDR2 SAAADI. Losses at the gene ends were 9 bases for V and 3 bases for J; bases not matched to a gene: 17. The CDR3 is made up of 17 amino acids.

V usage is TRBV6-5 and J usage is TRBJ2-2; D unclear. Trimming took off 2 bases at V and 7 bases at J, with 5 bases between the two ends. The germline gives CDR1 MNHEY, CDR2 SVGAGI. The CDR3 is made up of 12 amino acids. CDR3 bases: TGTGCCAGCAGTTACGTCCTCGGGGAGCTGTTTTTT. This codes for CASSYVLGELFF.